These T cell receptor beta chains were read from a single sample in a study of TIL therapy for anti-PD-1-resistant metastatic lung cancer. Assay: immunoSEQ multiplex PCR; the TCRdb copy retains only in-frame clones and omits some. The repertoire consists of roughly 8,000 clones, with roughly four fifths occurring once and the leading ten covering 6% to 7.5%. The material sequenced was tumor tissue, taken at baseline. The source is a person aged 25 to 80 with non-small cell lung cancer. CDR3s include the opening cysteine and the closing phenylalanine or tryptophan. D genes are given only for firm matches. The size of a clone is reported for some rows only, either as once, few or many, or as a class for expanded clones.

D	size	V	length	J	CDR3	DNA
TRBD1	NA	TRBV19	15	TRBJ2-6	CAGRDSHSGANVLTF	TGTGCCGGAAGGGACAGCCACTCTGGGGCCAACGTCCTGACTTTC
NA	NA	TRBV28	15	TRBJ2-5	CASSLVRRGPSTQYF	TGTGCCAGCAGTTTAGTGAGGCGGGGGCCAAGTACCCAGTACTTC
NA	NA	TRBV5-1	12	TRBJ2-2	CASSLGNGELFF	TGCGCCAGCAGCTTGGGGAACGGGGAGCTGTTTTTT
NA	NA	TRBV14	16	TRBJ2-1	CASSPPRGSFYNEQFF	TGTGCCAGCAGCCCACCTAGGGGTAGCTTCTACAATGAGCAGTTCTTC
NA	NA	TRBV15	13	TRBJ1-2	CATSITDGYGYTF	TGTGCCACTAGCATTACGGACGGCTATGGCTACACCTTC
TRBD1	NA	TRBV9	11	TRBJ2-7	CASGTGYEQYF	TGTGCCAGCGGGACAGGCTACGAGCAGTACTTC
NA	NA	TRBV7-3	15	TRBJ2-1	CASSLRGANYNEQFF	TGTGCCAGCAGCTTAAGGGGGGCTAACTACAATGAGCAGTTCTTC
TRBD1	NA	TRBV4-3	14	TRBJ1-1	CASALGQSNTEAFF	TGCGCCAGCGCATTGGGACAGTCGAACACTGAAGCTTTCTTT
NA	once	TRBV28	15	TRBJ1-5	CASSNGVHLNQPQHF	TGTGCCAGCAGTAACGGGGTACACCTTAATCAGCCCCAGCATTTT
NA	NA	TRBV15	15	TRBJ2-5	CATSRARGTQETQYF	TGTGCCACCAGCAGAGCCAGAGGGACACAAGAGACCCAGTACTTC
NA	NA	TRBV28	14	TRBJ1-6	CASSLTRWGSPLHF	TGTGCCAGCAGTTTGACCCGATGGGGTTCACCCCTCCACTTT
NA	NA	TRBV9	19	TRBJ1-1	CASSPRPTGLTIPGAEAFF	TGTGCCAGCAGCCCACGACCTACAGGGTTGACCATCCCTGGCGCTGAAGCTTTCTTT
NA	NA	TRBV29-1	11	TRBJ2-7	CSVVRDYEQYF	TGCAGCGTTGTAAGGGACTACGAGCAGTACTTC
TRBD2	few	TRBV10-3	16	TRBJ2-3	CAISESGTSLGNTQYF	TGTGCCATCAGTGAATCTGGGACTAGCCTAGGGAATACGCAGTATTTT
NA	once	TRBV2	12	TRBJ1-1	CASSGGSTEAFF	TGTGCCAGCAGTGGGGGGAGCACTGAAGCTTTCTTT
NA	NA	TRBV10-3	16	TRBJ1-4	CAISEFKGELDEKLFF	TGTGCCATCAGTGAATTCAAGGGGGAACTGGATGAAAAACTGTTTTTT
NA	NA	TRBV2	14	TRBJ1-4	CASSRGVTSEKLFF	TGTGCCAGCAGCCGGGGAGTAACAAGTGAAAAACTGTTTTTT
TRBD2	NA	TRBV7-9	16	TRBJ2-5	CASSLVTSGVWETQYF	TGTGCCAGCAGCTTAGTAACTAGCGGGGTTTGGGAGACCCAGTACTTC
TRBD2	NA	TRBV6-6	15	TRBJ2-1	CASRGLAGASNEQFF	TGTGCCAGCAGGGGACTAGCGGGGGCAAGCAATGAGCAGTTCTTC
TRBD1	NA	TRBV5-1	15	TRBJ1-2	CASSLEGQGSDGYTF	TGCGCCAGCAGCTTGGAGGGACAGGGGAGCGATGGCTACACCTTC
TRBD2	NA	TRBV27	16	TRBJ2-1	CASSHQGTSGNNEQFF	TGTGCCAGCAGTCATCAGGGGACTAGCGGGAACAATGAGCAGTTCTTC
NA	NA	TRBV7-9	15	TRBJ2-3	CASSLRDSVGDTQYF	TGTGCCAGCAGCTTAAGGGACTCAGTCGGAGATACGCAGTATTTT
NA	NA	TRBV6-5	13	TRBJ2-1	CASATGFGAEQFF	TGTGCCAGCGCAACAGGCTTCGGGGCTGAGCAGTTCTTC
TRBD2	NA	TRBV5-6	15	TRBJ2-1	CASSFWRGGLNEQFF	TGTGCCAGCAGCTTTTGGCGGGGGGGCCTCAATGAGCAGTTCTTC
NA	NA	TRBV5-4	12	TRBJ2-1	CASSLLDNEQFF	TGTGCCAGCAGCTTGTTGGACAATGAGCAGTTCTTC
TRBD2	few	TRBV28	15	TRBJ2-7	CASSFAGGISYEQYF	TGTGCCAGCAGTTTTGCGGGGGGCATCTCCTACGAGCAGTACTTC
TRBD1	few	TRBV6-4	14	TRBJ2-1	CASSDGTGGNEQFF	TGTGCCAGCAGTGACGGGACAGGGGGCAATGAGCAGTTCTTC
TRBD1	NA	TRBV28	14	TRBJ1-6	CATHRQGDNSPLHF	TGTGCCACCCACCGACAGGGAGATAATTCACCCCTCCACTTT
NA	NA	TRBV9	11	TRBJ2-1	CASGGGHEQFF	TGTGCCAGCGGGGGCGGGCATGAGCAGTTCTTC
NA	NA	TRBV7-9	15	TRBJ1-4	CASSLAVAANEKLFF	TGTGCCAGCAGCTTAGCGGTCGCGGCTAATGAAAAACTGTTTTTT
TRBD1	NA	TRBV9	16	TRBJ2-5	CASSVGAAGGDETQYF	TGTGCCAGCAGCGTAGGGGCGGCAGGGGGTGATGAGACCCAGTACTTC
NA	NA	TRBV4-2	15	TRBJ1-2	CASAGWDKNNYGYTF	TGTGCCAGCGCGGGGTGGGACAAGAATAACTATGGCTACACCTTC
NA	NA	TRBV28	15	TRBJ1-1	CASSLVSPGNTEAFF	TGTGCCAGCAGTTTAGTGAGCCCCGGGAACACTGAAGCTTTCTTT
TRBD1	large	TRBV30	12	TRBJ1-1	CACGQGDTEAFF	TGTGCCTGCGGACAGGGGGACACTGAAGCTTTCTTT
NA	NA	TRBV28	13	TRBJ1-5	CASRINSNQPQHF	TGTGCCAGCAGGATTAACAGCAATCAGCCCCAGCATTTT
TRBD1	once	TRBV29-1	13	TRBJ2-1	CSAAGTAYNEQFF	TGCAGCGCTGCCGGGACAGCCTACAATGAGCAGTTCTTC
TRBD1	NA	TRBV19	16	TRBJ1-1	CASSKGGDRVNTEAFF	TGTGCCAGTAGTAAAGGGGGGGACAGGGTGAACACTGAAGCTTTCTTT